The 12 T cell receptor beta chains in this list originate from one sample, sequenced in a study of control samples from healthy donors and cancer patients. The method was immunoSEQ multiplex PCR; TCRdb's version includes in-frame clones alone and lacks a portion of them. The data contain approximately 93,000 clones, about 89% of them singletons. Source material: PBMCs. The receptor source for this set is a woman aged 45 to 65 with colorectal cancer.

This clone was detected once. The chain uses TRBV7-3 and TRBJ2-1; TRBD2 might be the D (6 bases). Trimming took 5 bases from V and 0 from J, leaving 17 bases between them. The CDR3 loop spans 17 amino acids. Germline V lookup: CDR1 SGHTA, CDR2 FQGTGA. CDR3 sequence (DNA): TGTGCCAGCAGCCGGAAGGGCGGGAAGAGCTCCTACAATGAGCAGTTCTTC. Its protein product is CASSRKGGKSSYNEQFF.

CDR3 bases: TGTGCCAGCAGTTACTCGGCTGCTAACTATGGCTACACCTTC. This translates into CASSYSAANYGYTF. The rearrangement uses TRBV6-6 and TRBJ1-2; no reliable D call. V was pared by 0 bases and J by 0 bases, with 5 bases between. Germline lookup yields CDR1 MNHNY and CDR2 SVGAGI (reference sequence). The CDR3 spans 14 residues.

J is TRBJ1-5 and V is TRBV6-5; tentatively, D is TRBD1 (5 bases). Germline CDR1 MNHEY, CDR2 SVGAGI. This CDR3 is built from 14 residues. Trimming shortened V by 5 bases and J by 2 bases, and 10 bases separated the two germline ends. In nucleotides, the CDR3 is TGTGCCAGCAGTAGGGCCAGGGGCAATCAGCCCCAGCATTTT. It is translated as CASSRARGNQPQHF.

Written as DNA, the CDR3 is TGTGCCAGCAACCCTGGAGGGGGTCATACGCAGTATTTT. Translation: CASNPGGGHTQYF. V is TRBV12-3 or TRBV12-4 and J is TRBJ2-3; D tentatively reads TRBD1 or TRBD2 (6 bases each). V was trimmed by 7 bases and J by 7 bases, leaving 15 bases between them. The CDR3 loop spans 13 amino acids.

V usage is TRBV27 and J usage is TRBJ1-1; D possibly corresponds to TRBD1 (5 bases). This CDR3 is 14 amino acids long. Germline values: CDR1 MNHEY, CDR2 SMNVEV (reference sequence). V lost 8 bases and J 1 base, leaving 14 bases between the germline ends. CDR3 sequence reads: CASLHQGTNTEAFF. The CDR3 bases are TGTGCCAGCCTCCATCAGGGTACGAACACTGAAGCTTTCTTT.

The V and J genes are TRBV5-1 and TRBJ2-2, with TRBD1 as a possible D gene (5 bases). The germline V gene has CDR1 SGHRS and CDR2 YFSETQ. With 4 bases removed from V and 6 bases from J, the gap between germline ends came to 16 bases. The CDR3 spans 15 residues. The CDR3 sequence: CASSLSRDGAGELFF. In DNA form, the CDR3 reads TGCGCCAGCAGCCTGAGCAGGGATGGGGCCGGGGAGCTGTTTTTT.

The chain employs TRBV18 and TRBJ2-7, with a tentative D call TRBD1 (5 bases). Trimming took 2 bases from V and 2 from J, leaving 25 bases between them. Germline V gene lookup returns CDR1 KGHSH and CDR2 LQKENI. The CDR3 covers 19 residues. The CDR3 is CASSPFRSRTGENTYEQYV. DNA of the CDR3: TGTGCCAGCTCACCATTTCGGTCCCGCACAGGCGAAAATACCTACGAGCAGTACGTC.

This clone was detected once. The V gene is TRBV28, the J gene TRBJ1-2; 10 nucleotides match TRBD1. Germline CDR1 reads MDHEN; CDR2 reads SYDVKM. This CDR3 contains 15 residues. J gave up 1 base and V 6 bases, and 5 bases lay outside the gene matches. CDR3 sequence: CASSPGTGVNYGYTF. CDR3 nucleotide sequence: TGTGCCAGCAGCCCCGGGACAGGGGTTAACTATGGCTACACCTTC.

The chain combines TRBV5-5 with TRBJ1-6; 8 bases are shared with TRBD1. Looked up from germline, CDR1 is SGHKS and CDR2 is YYEKEE (reference sequence). This CDR3 is built from 15 residues. Trimming removed 0 bases from V and 10 bases from J; junction bases left unmatched: 6. CDR3 in DNA: TGTGCCAGCAGCTTGGCAGGGGGCGAGGGATCACCCCTCCACTTT. Translating gives CASSLAGGEGSPLHF.

The V and J genes are TRBV28 and TRBJ2-5; tentatively, D is TRBD2 (5 bases). The V gene's germline CDR1 is MDHEN and CDR2 SYDVKM. There are 13 residues in the CDR3. The ends were cut back, 5 bases at V and 5 bases at J, with 12 bases in the middle. The CDR3 DNA sequence: TGTGCCAGCAGTCAAGGACTGTGGGAGACCCAGTACTTC. It encodes CASSQGLWETQYF.

V gene TRBV18 combines with J gene TRBJ1-1, with 7 bases matching TRBD1. J was trimmed by 0 bases and V by 6 bases; bases with no gene match: 10. The CDR3 is 16 residues long. Germline V gene data show CDR1 as KGHSH and CDR2 as LQKENI. This CDR3 reads CASSPPAGGLNTEAFF. The CDR3 DNA follows: TGTGCCAGCTCGCCTCCCGCAGGGGGATTGAACACTGAAGCTTTCTTT.

V gene TRBV7-8 combines with J gene TRBJ2-3; 10 nucleotides line up with TRBD1. CDR1 and CDR2 from the germline V gene are SGHVS and FQNEAQ. Losses at the gene ends were 4 bases for V and 12 bases for J; bases not matched to a gene: 4. The CDR3 loop spans 12 amino acids. CDR3 sequence: CASSSRDRGQYF. The CDR3 DNA is TGTGCCAGCAGCTCCCGGGACAGGGGTCAGTATTTT. The entire variable domain, with the rest obtained from reference TRBV7-8 and TRBJ2-3, is as follows: GAGVSQSPRYKVAKRGQDVALRCDPISGHVSLFWYQQALGQGPEFLTYFQNEAQLDKSGLPSDRFFAERPEGSVSTLKIQRTQQEDSAVYLCASSSRDRGQYFGPGTRLTVL.